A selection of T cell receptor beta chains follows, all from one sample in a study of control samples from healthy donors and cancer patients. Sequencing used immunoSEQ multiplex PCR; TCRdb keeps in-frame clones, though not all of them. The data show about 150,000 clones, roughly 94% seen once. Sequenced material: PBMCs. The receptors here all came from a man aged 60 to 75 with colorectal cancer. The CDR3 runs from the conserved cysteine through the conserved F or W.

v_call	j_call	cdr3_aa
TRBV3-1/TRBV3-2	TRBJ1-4	CASSQDFRMGYEKLFF
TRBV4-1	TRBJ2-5	CASSQVYTETQYF
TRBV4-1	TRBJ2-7	CASSHGLNEGEQYF
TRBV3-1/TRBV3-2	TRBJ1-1	CASSPRVNTEAFF
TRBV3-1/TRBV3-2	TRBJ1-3	CASSQESWGSSGNTIYF
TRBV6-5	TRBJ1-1	CASSQQGGSTEAFF
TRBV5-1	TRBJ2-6	CAISTDSSGANVLTF
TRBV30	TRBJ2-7	CAWSVGSPYEQYF
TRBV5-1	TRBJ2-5	CASSLGTGRETQYF
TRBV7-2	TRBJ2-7	CASSFASIGSYEQYF
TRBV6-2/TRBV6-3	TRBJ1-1	CASSYPDRVNTEAFF
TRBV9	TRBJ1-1	CASSVEQVYPGTEAFF
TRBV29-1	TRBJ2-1	CSVELRLAGGPYEQFF
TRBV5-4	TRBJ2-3	CASSLEGGPGTDTQYF
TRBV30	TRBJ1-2	CAWSVRAGSDYGGYTF
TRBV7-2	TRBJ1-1	CASSLAAQGTGEAFF
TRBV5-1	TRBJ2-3	CASSQTEDTQYF
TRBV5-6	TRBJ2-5	CASSLGGEETQYF
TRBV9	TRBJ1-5	CASSTTPDQPQHF
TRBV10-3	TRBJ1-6	CAISEPDRFGNSPLHF
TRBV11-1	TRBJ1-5	CASSLGGSNQPQHF
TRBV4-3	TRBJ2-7	CASSQGRLYEQYF
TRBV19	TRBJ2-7	CASRGTGVAEQYF
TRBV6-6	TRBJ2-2	CASERSQNTGELFF
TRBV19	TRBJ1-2	CASSLTGTGFGYTF
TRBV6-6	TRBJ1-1	CASRTTGVEAFF
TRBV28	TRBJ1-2	CATLGTEPRYGYTF
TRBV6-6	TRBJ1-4	CASSYGGQGEKLFF
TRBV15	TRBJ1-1	CATSRDLQGRTFF
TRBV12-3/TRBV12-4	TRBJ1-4	CASSRTGNEKLFF
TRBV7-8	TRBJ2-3	CASSSEKGGAFDTQYF
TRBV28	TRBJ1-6	CASSPPTGPMDSPLHF
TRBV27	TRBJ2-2	CASSPRLAGRNTGELFF
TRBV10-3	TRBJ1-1	CAISASGRLAGEAFF
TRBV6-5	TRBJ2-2	CASSGTGSGTGELFF
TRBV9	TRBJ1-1	CASSVQQLNTEAFF
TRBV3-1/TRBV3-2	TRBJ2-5	CASSHPSGGATETQYF